Following are 24 T cell receptor beta chains from one sample sequenced in a study of shared clonotypes between healthy human individuals. Cells designated naive CD8 were CD45RO-negative and were positively selected for CCR7, with terminally differentiated effector memory CD45RA+ cells excluded. Profiled with immunoSEQ multiplex PCR; TCRdb holds only in-frame clones, not every one. The repertoire holds some 2 million clones, with roughly 95% as singletons. Sequences were obtained from naive CD8+ T cells sorted from blood. These receptor sequences come from a man between 18 and 29 years old in good health.

The V and J genes are TRBV4-1 and TRBJ2-7; 7 bases match TRBD2. The germline CDR1 and CDR2 sequences are MGHRA and YSYEKL. Trimming took 3 bases from V and 4 from J; bases not matched to a gene: 18. The CDR3 runs to 18 residues. The CDR3 DNA follows: TGCGCCAGCAGCCACAAAAGTCCGGCCGGGGGGACGACATACGAGCAGTACTTC. It yields the protein CASSHKSPAGGTTYEQYF.

The CDR3 sequence is CASSELGIYNEQFF. The CDR3 DNA follows: TGTGCCAGCAGTGAGTTAGGGATCTACAATGAGCAGTTCTTC. The genes are TRBV2 and TRBJ2-1, with unresolved D. With 3 bases removed from V and 3 bases from J, the gap between germline ends came to 9 bases. Germline CDR1 and CDR2: SNHLY and FYNNEI. CDR3 length: 14 amino acids.

Here the CDR3 DNA reads TGTGCCAGCAGTTACGGGACTTACCAAGAGACCCAGTACTTC. Encoded protein: CASSYGTYQETQYF. The J gene is TRBJ2-5, the V gene TRBV6-5; perhaps TRBD2 as D (6 bases). CDR1 and CDR2 (germline): MNHEY, SVGAGI. There are 14 residues in the CDR3. V gave up 2 bases and J gave up 0 bases, with 7 bases separating them.

The chain couples TRBV4-3 to TRBJ1-4; D gene ambiguous. The V end was cut by 0 bases, the J end by 4 bases, with 12 bases between. The CDR3 loop spans 16 amino acids. Germline-derived CDR1 and CDR2 are LGHNA and YSLEER. The CDR3 DNA reads as TGCGCCAGCAGCCAAGAGGTCACAGACCATAATGAAAAACTGTTTTTT. Residues: CASSQEVTDHNEKLFF.

J is TRBJ2-7 and V is TRBV27; possibly TRBD2 for D (6 bases). This CDR3 spans 14 amino acids. Trimming removed 5 bases at V and 9 bases at J, with 20 bases between. The germline CDR1 and CDR2 sequences are MNHEY and SMNVEV (reference sequence). CDR3 residues: CASSPNRRGGGQYF. CDR3 bases: TGTGCCAGCAGTCCCAACAGACGGGGAGGTGGGCAGTACTTC.

This chain uses TRBV7-9 with TRBJ2-1; 7 bases agree with TRBD2. V was clipped by 2 bases and J by 5 bases; unmatched bases: 9. Germline loops: CDR1 SEHNR, CDR2 FQNEAQ (reference sequence). This CDR3 spans 16 amino acids. CDR3 loop: CASSLSLAEGHNEQFF. The CDR3 bases are TGTGCCAGCAGCTTATCGCTAGCGGAGGGACACAATGAGCAGTTCTTC.

Details on this clone: Other DNA variants within this sample encode the same CDR3. The CDR3 region is CASSVGGDTYEQYF. DNA for the CDR3: TGTGCCAGCAGCGTAGGGGGGGATACCTACGAGCAGTACTTC. J is TRBJ2-7 and V is TRBV9; maybe TRBD2 (6 bases). Per the germline V gene, CDR1 is SGDLS and CDR2 is YYNGEE. The CDR3 length is 14 residues. Trimming shortened V by 0 bases and J by 2 bases, and 9 bases separated the two germline ends.

About this clone: Other DNA sequences within the sample encode an identical CDR3. This sequence joins TRBV6-1 and TRBJ2-1; 10 bases fit TRBD2. This CDR3 has 16 residues. Per germline, CDR1 MNHNS and CDR2 SASEGT. V lost 1 base to trimming and J lost 3 bases; unmatched junction nucleotides: 3. The CDR3 DNA reads TGTGCCAGCAGTGAAGAGGGACTAGCGAGCTACAATGAGCAGTTCTTC. Its translation is CASSEEGLASYNEQFF.

Comment on this clone: At one end, the junction sequence differs from germline, possibly due to a read error. This chain connects TRBV7-7 to TRBJ1-1; 7 positions match TRBD1. CDR1 SSHAT and CDR2 FNYEAQ come from the germline V gene (reference sequence). There are 12 residues in the CDR3. CDR3 amino acids: CASSPGGTEAFF. The CDR3 nucleotides are TGTGCTAGCAGTCCAGGGGGAACTGAAGCTTTCTTT.

The V gene is TRBV4-1, the J gene TRBJ2-3; maybe TRBD2 (5 bases). Germline CDR1 MGHRA, CDR2 YSYEKL. This CDR3 contains 15 residues. V was clipped by 3 bases and J by 3 bases, with 13 bases between them. The chain's CDR3 is CASSQARGYTDTQYF. The CDR3 coding sequence is TGCGCCAGCAGCCAGGCCAGAGGGTATACAGATACGCAGTATTTT.

The chain joins TRBV4-3 to TRBJ2-1; D unresolved. The CDR3 is 14 amino acids. Germline CDR1 reads LGHNA; CDR2 reads YSLEER. V shed 1 base and J shed 10 bases, with 14 bases lying between them. The CDR3 sequence: CASSQGAAVGEQFF. The CDR3 DNA reads TGCGCCAGCAGCCAAGGGGCCGCAGTCGGGGAGCAGTTCTTC.

The CDR3 loop is CASSLAAESSYNEQFF. The CDR3 region has the DNA TGTGCCAGCAGCTTAGCGGCGGAGAGCTCCTACAATGAGCAGTTCTTC. The chain recombines TRBV13 with TRBJ2-1, with unresolved D. CDR1 and CDR2 (germline): PRHDT, FYEKMQ (reference sequence). The V gene lost 1 base and the J gene lost 0 bases, with 10 bases spanning the gap. The CDR3 is 16 residues long.

J is TRBJ1-4 and V is TRBV18; D is unclear. Germline V gene sequence: CDR1 KGHSH, CDR2 LQKENI. The CDR3 spans 16 residues. V was trimmed by 1 base and J by 8 bases, leaving 17 bases between them. The CDR3 loop reads CASSPHVSVLREKLFF. In DNA form, the CDR3 reads TGTGCCAGCTCACCACACGTCTCAGTTTTGAGAGAAAAACTGTTTTTT.

This chain connects TRBV6-5 to TRBJ1-1; 9 bases are shared with TRBD1. CDR1 is MNHEY, CDR2 SVGAGI, per germline. Unmatched junction bases numbered 7, after V lost 8 bases and J lost 3 bases. This CDR3 has 14 amino acids. The CDR3 region is CASGKGQGYTEAFF. The DNA of the CDR3 is TGTGCCAGCGGGAAGGGACAGGGCTACACTGAAGCTTTCTTT.

This clone has only one observation. The J gene is TRBJ1-2, the V gene TRBV9; 8 bases are a match to TRBD1. With V trimmed by 2 bases and J by 8 bases, 5 bases remained unmatched. Germline CDR1 is SGDLS and CDR2 is YYNGEE. This CDR3 comprises 13 residues. The CDR3 nucleotides read TGTGCCAGCAGCGTTCTGGACAGGGCGGGCTACACCTTC. As protein: CASSVLDRAGYTF.

The chain carries TRBV4-3 and TRBJ2-2; no clear D gene. Germline V gene sequence: CDR1 LGHNA, CDR2 YSLEER. This CDR3 region has 13 residues. The V and J ends lost 3 bases and 4 bases respectively, with 6 bases between them. CDR3 DNA sequence: TGCGCCAGCAGCCACCTCATCACCGGGGAGCTGTTTTTT. Protein sequence: CASSHLITGELFF.

J is TRBJ1-2 and V is TRBV7-9; D is undetermined. The germline V and J ends were trimmed by 5 bases and 4 bases, with 17 bases remaining between them. The CDR3 sequence is 15 residues long. Germline CDR1 is SEHNR and CDR2 is FQNEAQ (reference sequence). The CDR3 DNA sequence: TGTGCCAGCAGCGCGAGCTCGGGCAGTTTCTATGGCTACACCTTC. Its protein product is CASSASSGSFYGYTF.

The chain links TRBV9 to TRBJ1-4; 9 nucleotides line up with TRBD1. Losses at the gene ends were 4 bases for V and 7 bases for J; bases not matched to a gene: 8. Germline loops: CDR1 SGDLS, CDR2 YYNGEE. This CDR3 comprises 15 residues. The DNA for the CDR3 is TGTGCCAGCAGCCCCACAGGGGGCGCGACTGAAAAACTGTTTTTT. Protein: CASSPTGGATEKLFF. Filled out from reference TRBV9 and TRBJ1-4, the complete variable domain reads DSGVTQTPKHLITATGQRVTLRCSPRSGDLSVYWYQQSLDQGLQFLIQYYNGEERAKGNILERFSAQQFPDLHSELNLSSLELGDSALYFCASSPTGGATEKLFFGSGTQLSVL.

V and J are TRBV11-2 and TRBJ2-3; 8 nucleotides align to TRBD2. This CDR3 has 16 amino acids. Germline CDR1 reads SGHAT; CDR2 reads FQNNGV. V lost 4 bases, J lost 4 bases, and 10 bases stayed unmatched. In DNA, the CDR3 is TGTGCCAGCAGCTCCCGAGCGGGGGTGGGTTCAGATACGCAGTATTTT. Protein product: CASSSRAGVGSDTQYF.

The genes are TRBV4-1 and TRBJ1-1; possibly TRBD1 for D (5 bases). Between the trimmed V and J ends, which lost 1 base and 7 bases, there was a span of 10 bases. This CDR3 region has 13 residues. The germline gives CDR1 MGHRA, CDR2 YSYEKL. The CDR3 loop is CASSQGGRDEAFF. CDR3 in DNA: TGCGCCAGCAGCCAAGGGGGCAGGGATGAAGCTTTCTTT.

This clone was seen more than once but under ten times. The V gene is TRBV6-1, the J gene TRBJ1-5, with 8 nucleotides matching TRBD1. The CDR3 sequence is 15 residues long. The germline V gene encodes CDR1 MNHNS and CDR2 SASEGT. After removal of 1 base from V and 4 bases from J, the junction contained 3 bases not matched to a gene. CDR3 sequence (DNA): TGTGCCAGCAGTGAAGGGACAGGGCAGAATCAGCCCCAGCATTTT. Translation: CASSEGTGQNQPQHF.

The chain couples TRBV13 to TRBJ2-1; a weak D match, TRBD2 (6 bases). The CDR3 has 19 amino acids. Trimming took 4 bases from V and 3 from J, leaving 25 bases between them. The germline V gene has CDR1 PRHDT and CDR2 FYEKMQ (reference sequence). This chain's CDR3 is CASSSKGVGEVGGYNEQFF. CDR3 DNA: TGTGCCAGCAGCTCCAAAGGGGTCGGGGAGGTTGGTGGCTACAATGAGCAGTTCTTC.

J is TRBJ1-1 and V is TRBV7-2; the D is unclear. The CDR3 covers 11 residues. The V gene's germline CDR1 is SGHTA and CDR2 FQGNSA. The ends were cut back, 5 bases at V and 7 bases at J, with 8 bases in the middle. The CDR3: CASSLVDEAFF. In DNA, the CDR3 is TGTGCCAGCAGCCTCGTAGATGAAGCTTTCTTT.

V usage is TRBV15 and J usage is TRBJ2-3, with D possibly TRBD1 on 6 matching bases. The CDR3 has 13 amino acids. The V end lost 3 bases, the J end lost 6 bases, and 10 bases lay between the germline ends. CDR1 LNHNV and CDR2 YYDKDF come from the germline V gene (reference sequence). DNA of the CDR3: TGTGCCACCAGCAGGGGGGCCATCGATACGCAGTATTTT. Amino acids: CATSRGAIDTQYF. Full variable domain (outside the CDR3, taken from reference TRBV15 and TRBJ2-3): DAMVIQNPRYQVTQFGKPVTLSCSQTLNHNVMYWYQQKSSQAPKLLFHYYDKDFNNEADTPDNFQSRRPNTSFCFLDIRSPGLGDTAMYLCATSRGAIDTQYFGPGTRLTVL.